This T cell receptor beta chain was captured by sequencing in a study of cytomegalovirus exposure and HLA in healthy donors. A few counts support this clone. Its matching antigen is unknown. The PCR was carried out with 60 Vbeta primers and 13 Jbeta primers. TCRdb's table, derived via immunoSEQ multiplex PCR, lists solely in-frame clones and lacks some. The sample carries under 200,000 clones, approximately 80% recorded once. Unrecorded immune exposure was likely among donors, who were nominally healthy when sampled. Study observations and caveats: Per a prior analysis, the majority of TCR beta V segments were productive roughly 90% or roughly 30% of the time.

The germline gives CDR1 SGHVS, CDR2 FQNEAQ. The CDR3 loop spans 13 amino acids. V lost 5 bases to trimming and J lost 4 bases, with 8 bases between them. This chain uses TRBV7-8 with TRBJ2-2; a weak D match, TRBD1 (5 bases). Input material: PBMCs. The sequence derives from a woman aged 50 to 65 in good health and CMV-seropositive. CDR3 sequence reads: CASSLGATGELFF. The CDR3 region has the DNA TGTGCCAGCAGCCTAGGGGCCACCGGGGAGCTGTTTTTT.